This TCR beta chain is from a study of cytomegalovirus exposure and HLA in healthy donors. The PCR made use of 60 Vbeta and 13 Jbeta primers. Repertoires were generated with immunoSEQ multiplex PCR, while TCRdb's copy carries only in-frame clones and drops some. The repertoire has some 98,000 clones, about three quarters of them found once; the top ten carry around 1.5%. There are a few counts of this clone. CDR3 length: 15 amino acids. V lost 5 bases to trimming and J lost 5 bases, with 16 bases between them. CDR1 SGHAT and CDR2 FQNNGV come from the germline V gene. The sequenced sample consisted of PBMCs. V is TRBV11-2 and J is TRBJ2-1, with D perhaps matching TRBD2 (5 bases). The TCR originated in a man between 35 and 55 years old in good health and CMV-seronegative. DNA for the CDR3: TGTGCCAGCAGCCCCATCCGCGGGCTAGACAATGAGCAGTTCTTC. It is translated as CASSPIRGLDNEQFF. The variable domain in full, completed from reference TRBV11-2 and TRBJ2-1, reads EAGVAQSPRYKIIEKRQSVAFWCNPISGHATLYWYQQILGQGPKLLIQFQNNGVVDDSQLPKDRFSAERLKGVDSTLKIQPAKLEDSAVYLCASSPIRGLDNEQFFGPGTRLTVL.